The 20 T cell receptor beta chains below were found in one sample sequenced in a study of T cells in Graves' hyperthyroidism and ophthalmopathy. Researchers took RNA transcripts and amplified the TCR beta CDR3 regions from them. Initially, a first-round RT-PCR of the TCR CDR3 employed the HTBI primer set. TCRdb analysed the multiplex PCR reads with MiXCR anew, one entry per CDR3 protein. The sample yields around 600,000 distinct CDR3 sequences, approximately 15% seen once. The sequenced material came from blood. Source of these receptors: a woman aged 40-49 years with Graves' ophthalmopathy.

The V and J genes are TRBV7-9 and TRBJ1-2, with D perhaps matching TRBD1 (6 bases). This CDR3 has 14 amino acids. The ends were cut back, 5 bases at V and 3 bases at J, with 13 bases in the middle. Per the germline V gene, CDR1 is SEHNR and CDR2 is FQNEAQ (reference sequence). The CDR3 coding sequence is TGTGCCAGCAGCACAGGAGGGGGGGACTATGGCTACACCTTC. Residues: CASSTGGGDYGYTF.

On this clonotype: The junction does not match germline at one end; this may be a read error. The chain joins TRBV19 to TRBJ2-2; a weak D match, TRBD1 (6 bases). Germline V gene lookup returns CDR1 LNHDA and CDR2 SQIVND (reference sequence). CDR3 size: 14 residues. This chain's CDR3 is CASSIAGDIGELLF. The CDR3, as DNA: TGTGCCAGTAGTATCGCAGGGGATATCGGGGAGCTGCTTTTT.

This clonotype has a count of ten or more. V usage is TRBV29-1 and J usage is TRBJ1-1, with D hard to call. V was pared by 4 bases and J by 4 bases, with 16 bases between. Germline CDR1 reads SQVTM; CDR2 reads ANQGSEA. This CDR3 has 14 residues. CDR3 protein: CSVGAILGGTEAFF. CDR3 in DNA: TGCAGCGTTGGGGCTATTCTGGGCGGCACTGAAGCTTTCTTT. Filled out from reference TRBV29-1 and TRBJ1-1, the complete variable domain reads SAVISQKPSRDICQRGTSLTIQCQVDSQVTMMFWYRQQPGQSLTLIATANQGSEATYESGFVIDKFPISRPNLTFSTLTVSNMSPEDSSIYLCSVGAILGGTEAFFGQGTRLTVV.

This clonotype appeared once. This chain links TRBV19 with TRBJ2-6; tentatively, D is TRBD2 (6 bases). This CDR3 has 14 residues. The germline V gene has CDR1 LNHDA and CDR2 SQIVND (reference sequence). Deletions cut 5 bases from V and 4 bases from J, with 9 bases between. CDR3 sequence reads: CASSVRGGANVLTF. CDR3 in DNA: TGTGCCAGTAGTGTCCGGGGGGGGGCCAACGTCCTGACTTTC.

In this sample, this clonotype turned up a few times. The chain joins TRBV27 to TRBJ1-2, with a possible D match to TRBD1 (6 bases). Germline CDR1 reads MNHEY; CDR2 reads SMNVEV (reference sequence). This CDR3 is 15 amino acids long. Trimming removed 4 bases at V and 4 bases at J, with 16 bases between. The CDR3 DNA reads TGTGCCAGCAGTTGGGGCCAGGGGAAGGGCTATGGCTACACCTTC. It specifies CASSWGQGKGYGYTF.

The J gene is TRBJ2-2, the V gene TRBV10-2; tentative D call: TRBD2 (6 bases). The CDR3 is made up of 15 amino acids. V lost 3 bases and J lost 1, with 9 bases in between. The germline gives CDR1 WSHSY, CDR2 SAAADI. This chain's CDR3 is CASSEIAVNTGELFF. CDR3 nucleotide sequence: TGCGCCAGCAGTGAAATAGCGGTGAACACCGGGGAGCTGTTTTTT.

The V and J genes are TRBV7-6 and TRBJ2-5; D tentatively fits TRBD1 or TRBD2 (5 bases each). Trimming pared 5 bases from V and 0 bases from J, leaving 16 bases between. Germline V lookup: CDR1 SGHVS, CDR2 FNYEAQ. The CDR3 is 16 amino acids. The CDR3: CASSTSGRMYQETQYF. CDR3 nucleotides: TGTGCCAGCAGCACATCGGGACGGATGTACCAAGAGACCCAGTACTTC.

This clonotype was seen ten or more times. The chain uses TRBV6-1 and TRBJ2-1, with 11 bases matching TRBD2. Germline V lookup: CDR1 MNHNS, CDR2 SASEGT. Losses at the gene ends were 7 bases for V and 9 bases for J; bases not matched to a gene: 26. The CDR3 totals 20 residues. DNA of the CDR3: TGTGCCAGCAACCGAAGATTGGGACTAGCGGAAGCCCGGGCTGAGGGTGAGCAGTTCTTC. Protein product: CASNRRLGLAEARAEGEQFF.

This sequence joins TRBV14 and TRBJ1-2; D is possibly TRBD1 (6 bases). Germline lookup yields CDR1 SGHDN and CDR2 FVKESK. The CDR3 runs 13 residues. Trimming pared 0 bases from V and 7 bases from J, leaving 9 bases between. The CDR3 spells CASSQEGAGGYTF. CDR3 nucleotides: TGTGCCAGCAGCCAAGAGGGGGCGGGTGGCTACACCTTC.

In its sample, this clonotype was seen many times. The chain is built from TRBV12-3 or TRBV12-4 and TRBJ1-1, with D perhaps TRBD1 (6 bases). This CDR3 contains 14 residues. V lost 8 bases, J lost 2 bases, and 15 bases lay in between. The CDR3 spells CASRGGTRNTEAFF. For the CDR3, the DNA is TGTGCCAGCCGGGGAGGGACACGTAACACTGAAGCTTTCTTT.

The sample holds a few counts of this clonotype. This chain joins TRBV4-1 and TRBJ1-6; possible D gene TRBD1, 5 bases. The V end was cut by 1 base, the J end by 10 bases, with 11 bases between. In germline, CDR1 is MGHRA, CDR2 YSYEKL. This CDR3 region has 14 residues. CDR3 region: CASSQVPRDSPLHF. CDR3 in DNA: TGCGCCAGCAGCCAAGTTCCCCGGGACTCACCCCTCCACTTT.

With respect to this clonotype: A much larger clone differs by one base, so this may be a read error. As DNA, the CDR3 is TGTGCCAGCAGTTACCAGGCAGTTAACACTGAAGCTTTCTTT. Translation: CASSYQAVNTEAFF. The genes are TRBV6-2 or TRBV6-3 and TRBJ1-1; D is uncertain. Germline CDR1 is MNHEY and CDR2 is SVGEGT. This CDR3 is built from 14 residues. Trimming pared 2 bases from V and 2 bases from J, leaving 9 bases between.

This clonotype was seen at least ten times. The V gene is TRBV5-1, the J gene TRBJ1-2; D not certain. CDR1 is SGHRS and CDR2 is YFSETQ in the germline V gene. The CDR3 sequence is 15 residues long. V shed 4 bases and J shed 6 bases, with 19 bases lying between them. This CDR3 reads CASSPKEPPVDGYTF. The CDR3 DNA follows: TGCGCCAGCAGCCCCAAGGAACCCCCAGTAGATGGCTACACCTTC.

This clonotype was seen a few times. J is TRBJ1-4 and V is TRBV25-1; D perhaps matches TRBD1 (5 bases). The CDR3 sequence is 16 residues long. Germline CDR1 and CDR2: MGHDK and SYGVNS. V lost 4 bases and J 8 bases, leaving 20 bases between the germline ends. This CDR3 reads CASSASQGQGGEKLFF. As DNA, the CDR3 is TGTGCCAGCAGTGCCTCCCAAGGGCAGGGAGGAGAAAAACTGTTTTTT.

The chain recombines TRBV5-1 with TRBJ2-7, with 11 bases lining up with TRBD1. CDR3 length: 15 amino acids. From germline, CDR1 is SGHRS and CDR2 YFSETQ. V trimming: 3 bases; J trimming: 6 bases; junction bases outside the gene matches: 8. The CDR3 bases are TGCGCCAGCAGCTGGGGCGGACAGGGGGCTGGCGAGCAGTACTTC. It encodes CASSWGGQGAGEQYF.

The CDR3 nucleotides read TGTGCCAGCAGCTCGGGACAGGGATGGAATGAGCAGTTCTTC. Encoded protein: CASSSGQGWNEQFF. The J gene is TRBJ2-1, the V gene TRBV7-3, with 9 bases lining up with TRBD1. The V and J ends lost 4 bases and 7 bases, in that order; junction bases with no gene match: 5. The CDR3 runs 14 residues. Germline loops: CDR1 SGHTA, CDR2 FQGTGA.

The rearrangement uses TRBV2 and TRBJ2-3; D ambiguous. V gave up 4 bases and J gave up 0 bases, with 11 bases separating them. The CDR3 runs to 15 residues. Germline assignment: CDR1 SNHLY and CDR2 FYNNEI. The CDR3 DNA sequence: TGTGCCAGCAGTGTAAGCGATACTAGCACAGATACGCAGTATTTT. Its protein is CASSVSDTSTDTQYF.

This clonotype was recorded many times. The chain carries TRBV3-1 and TRBJ1-2; 7 bases align to TRBD1. The CDR3 loop spans 14 amino acids. The V gene's germline CDR1 is LGHDT and CDR2 YNNKEL (reference sequence). V trimming: 3 bases; J trimming: 4 bases; junction bases outside the gene matches: 5. Here the CDR3 DNA reads TGTGCCAGCAGCCACAGGGGGTCTGGCTATGGCTACACCTTC. Translating gives CASSHRGSGYGYTF.

The rearrangement links TRBV10-3 to TRBJ1-5; 7 bases match TRBD1. Per germline, CDR1 ENHRY and CDR2 SYGVKD. This CDR3 has 15 amino acids. Trimming removed 3 bases from V and 3 bases from J; junction bases left unmatched: 5. CDR3 loop: CAISEWDSHNQPQHF. The CDR3 bases are TGTGCCATCAGTGAATGGGACAGTCACAATCAGCCCCAGCATTTT.

This clonotype showed up just a few times. The chain carries TRBV10-2 and TRBJ2-5, with D tentatively TRBD1 or TRBD2 (5 bases each). Germline V CDR1 and CDR2: WSHSY, SAAADI. The CDR3 runs 13 residues. The V end was cut by 2 bases, the J end by 4 bases, with 8 bases between. DNA of the CDR3: TGCGCCAGCAGTGAGCGGGGACGAGAGACCCAGTACTTC. It translates to CASSERGRETQYF.